This TCR beta chain was documented in a study of T cell repertoires in cytomegalovirus infection. The CDR3 is 12 residues long. Germline V gives CDR1 SQVTM, CDR2 ANQGSEA. V was trimmed by 1 base and J by 10 bases, leaving 11 bases between them. Findings and caveats of the study: CMV-specific TCR beta clonotypes restricted by HLA-C dominated the ex vivo response.

Concerning this clonotype: Its cognate antigen is unknown.

TCRdb used MiXCR to reprocess the reads, holding one entry per CDR3 protein. The table records around 490,000 distinct CDR3 sequences, approximately 25% of them present only once. V is TRBV29-1 and J is TRBJ2-1; TRBD2 might be the D (6 bases). This TCR came from a human donor in good health (CMV status not recorded). Some clones in this sample may be carry-over from other donors' samples. The sequencing input was PBMCs. CDR3 nucleotide sequence: TGCAGCGTTGAAGGCGGGACCCCAGAGCAGTTCTTC. Amino acids: CSVEGGTPEQFF.